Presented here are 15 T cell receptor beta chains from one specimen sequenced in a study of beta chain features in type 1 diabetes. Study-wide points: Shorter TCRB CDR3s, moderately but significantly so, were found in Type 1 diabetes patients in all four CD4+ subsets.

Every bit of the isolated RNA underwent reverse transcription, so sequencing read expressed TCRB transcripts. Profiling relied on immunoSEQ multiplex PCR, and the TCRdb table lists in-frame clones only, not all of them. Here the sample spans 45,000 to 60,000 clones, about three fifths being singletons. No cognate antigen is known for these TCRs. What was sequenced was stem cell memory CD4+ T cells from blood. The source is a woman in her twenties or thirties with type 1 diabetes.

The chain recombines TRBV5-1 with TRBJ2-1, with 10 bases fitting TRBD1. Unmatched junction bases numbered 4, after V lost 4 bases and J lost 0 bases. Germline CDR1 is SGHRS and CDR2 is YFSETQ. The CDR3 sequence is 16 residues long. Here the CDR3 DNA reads TGCGCCAGCAGCCGGGACAGGGGAGGCTCCTACAATGAGCAGTTCTTC. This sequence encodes CASSRDRGGSYNEQFF.

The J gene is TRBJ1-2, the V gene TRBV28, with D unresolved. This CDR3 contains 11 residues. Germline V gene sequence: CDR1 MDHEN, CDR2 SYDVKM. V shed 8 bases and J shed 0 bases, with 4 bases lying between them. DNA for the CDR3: TGTGCCAGCGAGACTAACTATGGCTACACCTTC. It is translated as CASETNYGYTF.

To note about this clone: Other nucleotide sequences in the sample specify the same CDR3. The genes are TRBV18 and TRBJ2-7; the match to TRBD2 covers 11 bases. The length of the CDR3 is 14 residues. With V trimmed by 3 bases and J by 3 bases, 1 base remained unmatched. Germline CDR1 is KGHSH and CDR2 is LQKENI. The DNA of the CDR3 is TGTGCCAGCTCACCCGGGACTAGCGGCTACGAGCAGTACTTC. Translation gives CASSPGTSGYEQYF.

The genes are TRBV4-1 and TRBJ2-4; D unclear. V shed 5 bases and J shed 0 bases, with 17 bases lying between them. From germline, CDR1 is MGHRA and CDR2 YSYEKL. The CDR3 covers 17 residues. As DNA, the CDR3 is TGCGCCAGCAGCACCCAGTTCCCACCATTAGCCAAAAACATTCAGTACTTC. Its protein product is CASSTQFPPLAKNIQYF.

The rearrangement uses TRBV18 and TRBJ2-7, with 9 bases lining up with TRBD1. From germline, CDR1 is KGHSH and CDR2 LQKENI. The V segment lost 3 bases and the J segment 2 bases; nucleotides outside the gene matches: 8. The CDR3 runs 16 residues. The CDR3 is CASSPIPGQGTYEQYF. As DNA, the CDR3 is TGTGCCAGCTCACCCATACCGGGACAGGGAACCTACGAGCAGTACTTC. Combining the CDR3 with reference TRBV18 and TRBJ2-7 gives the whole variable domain NAGVMQNPRHLVRRRGQEARLRCSPMKGHSHVYWYRQLPEEGLKFMVYLQKENIIDESGMPKERFSAEFPKEGPSILRIQQVVRGDSAAYFCASSPIPGQGTYEQYFGPGTRLTVT.

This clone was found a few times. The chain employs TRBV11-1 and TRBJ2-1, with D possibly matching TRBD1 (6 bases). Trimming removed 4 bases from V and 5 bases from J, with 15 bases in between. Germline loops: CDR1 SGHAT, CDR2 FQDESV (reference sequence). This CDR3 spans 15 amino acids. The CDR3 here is CASSSGQFAHNEQFF. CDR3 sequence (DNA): TGTGCCAGCAGCTCCGGACAGTTTGCCCACAATGAGCAGTTCTTC.

The chain's CDR3 is CASSLAPGTPGNTIYF. The CDR3 nucleotides are TGCGCCAGCAGCTTGGCTCCCGGGACACCTGGAAACACCATATATTTT. The V call is TRBV5-1, the J call TRBJ1-3, with D perhaps matching TRBD1 (6 bases). CDR1 is SGHRS, CDR2 YFSETQ, per germline. The CDR3 consists of 16 residues. Trimming took 0 bases from V and 2 from J, leaving 12 bases between them.

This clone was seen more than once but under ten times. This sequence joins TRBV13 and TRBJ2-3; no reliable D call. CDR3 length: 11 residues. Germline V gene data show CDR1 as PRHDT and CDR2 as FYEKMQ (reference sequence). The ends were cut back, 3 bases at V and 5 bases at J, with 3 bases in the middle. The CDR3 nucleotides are TGTGCCAGCAGCTTCGGAGATACGCAGTATTTT. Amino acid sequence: CASSFGDTQYF.

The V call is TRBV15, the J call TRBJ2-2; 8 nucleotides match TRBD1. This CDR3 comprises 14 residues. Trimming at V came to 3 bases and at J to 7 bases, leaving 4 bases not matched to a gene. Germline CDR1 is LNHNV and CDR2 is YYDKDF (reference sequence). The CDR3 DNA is TGTGCCACCAGCAGGGACAGGGATGGCGGGGAGCTGTTTTTT. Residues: CATSRDRDGGELFF.

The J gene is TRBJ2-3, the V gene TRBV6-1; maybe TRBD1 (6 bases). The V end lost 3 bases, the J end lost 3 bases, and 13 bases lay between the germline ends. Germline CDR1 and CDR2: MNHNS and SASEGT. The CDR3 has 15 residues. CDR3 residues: CASSDRGIATDTQYF. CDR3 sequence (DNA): TGTGCCAGCAGTGACAGGGGCATTGCGACAGATACGCAGTATTTT.

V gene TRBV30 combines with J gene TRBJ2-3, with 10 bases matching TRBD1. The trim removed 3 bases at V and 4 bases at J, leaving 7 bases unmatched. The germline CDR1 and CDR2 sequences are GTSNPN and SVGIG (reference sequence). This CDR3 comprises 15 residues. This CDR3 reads CAWRPSTGGADTQYF. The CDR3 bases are TGTGCCTGGAGACCTTCGACAGGGGGCGCAGATACGCAGTATTTT.

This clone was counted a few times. Here the CDR3 reads CASGLQGTGELFF. The CDR3, as DNA: TGTGCCAGCGGACTACAGGGGACCGGGGAGCTGTTTTTT. The chain uses TRBV28 and TRBJ2-2; a weak D match, TRBD1 (7 bases). Trimming cost V 8 bases and J 5 bases, with 12 bases left between them. Germline CDR1 MDHEN, CDR2 SYDVKM. The CDR3 contains 13 residues. The full variable domain, in which reference TRBV28 and TRBJ2-2 provide the parts outside the CDR3, is DVKVTQSSRYLVKRTGEKVFLECVQDMDHENMFWYRQDPGLGLRLIYFSYDVKMKEKGDIPEGYSVSREKKERFSLILESASTNQTSMYLCASGLQGTGELFFGEGSRLTVL.

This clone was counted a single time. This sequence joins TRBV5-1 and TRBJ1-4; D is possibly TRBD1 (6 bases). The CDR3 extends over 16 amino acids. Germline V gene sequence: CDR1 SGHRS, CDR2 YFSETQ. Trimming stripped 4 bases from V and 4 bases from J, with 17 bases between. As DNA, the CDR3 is TGCGCCAGCAGCGCGGAGACGGACAGTCTTAATGAAAAACTGTTTTTT. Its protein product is CASSAETDSLNEKLFF.

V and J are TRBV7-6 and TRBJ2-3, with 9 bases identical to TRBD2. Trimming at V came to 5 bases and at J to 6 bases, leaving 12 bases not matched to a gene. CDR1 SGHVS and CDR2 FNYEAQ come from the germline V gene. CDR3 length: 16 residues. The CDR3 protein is CASSPVAGGNADTQYF. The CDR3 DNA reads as TGTGCCAGCAGCCCCGTGGCGGGAGGGAATGCGGATACGCAGTATTTT.

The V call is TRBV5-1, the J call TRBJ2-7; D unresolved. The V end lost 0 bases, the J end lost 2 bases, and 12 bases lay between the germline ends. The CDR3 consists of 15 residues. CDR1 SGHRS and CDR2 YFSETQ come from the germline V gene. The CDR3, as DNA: TGCGCCAGCAGCTTGGGCGGTGGCGGCCCCTACGAGCAGTACTTC. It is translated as CASSLGGGGPYEQYF.